A selection of T cell receptor beta chains follows, all from one sample in a study of CD8 T cells in Susac syndrome. One entry per CDR3 protein, called by TCRdb with MiXCR from the immunoSEQ multiplex PCR reads. The data contain 130,000 to 150,000 distinct CDR3 sequences, almost 96% of them seen just once; the ten biggest clones take up approximately 0.08%. What was sequenced was CD4+ T cells from PBMCs. These receptor sequences come from a human donor with Susac syndrome. The CDR3 runs from the conserved cysteine through the conserved F or W. The D gene is left open where the match is weak. Rows may omit the clone size; those that give it use once, few, many or a size class.

d_call clone_size j_call v_call cdr3_nt cdr3_aa
TRBD2 few TRBJ2-3 TRBV7-3 TGTGCCAGCAGCCGCACCACGGGGCGGGAGAGAAATACGCAGTATTTT CASSRTTGRERNTQYF
NA NA TRBJ1-1 TRBV28 TGTGCCAGCCCGCCCGGAGGGGGAGACACTGAAGCTTTCTTT CASPPGGGDTEAFF
NA NA TRBJ1-4 TRBV3-1 TGTGCCAGCAGCCTCGCGGGGGCTAATGAAAAACTGTTTTTT CASSLAGANEKLFF
NA NA TRBJ1-4 TRBV5-1 TGCGCCAGCAGCGTTGGAATCGCAGGGTATAGTCGGAATGAAAAACTGTTTTTT CASSVGIAGYSRNEKLFF
NA NA TRBJ1-6 TRBV6-5 TGTGCCAGCAACGGGACTCCCTGGGGATCACCCCTCCACTTT CASNGTPWGSPLHF
NA NA TRBJ2-4 TRBV2 TGTGCCTCCGGAGGGGGGACCATTCAGTACTTC CASGGGTIQYF
TRBD2 NA TRBJ2-1 TRBV28 TGTGCCAGCAGTTTATCCGGACTAGCTTGGGAGCAGTTCTTC CASSLSGLAWEQFF
TRBD1 NA TRBJ1-2 TRBV5-5 TGTGCCAGCAGCCTGGGACAGGGAGGCCACTATGGCTACACCTTC CASSLGQGGHYGYTF
TRBD1 NA TRBJ2-5 TRBV20-1 TGCAGTGCTAGGGATCTCGACAGGGGGCTGGGGGAGACCCAGTACTTC CSARDLDRGLGETQYF
TRBD2 NA TRBJ2-1 TRBV6-5 TGTGCCAGCAGTAGGACTAGGCACAATGAGCAGTTCTTC CASSRTRHNEQFF
NA NA TRBJ2-7 TRBV12-5 TGTGCTAGTGGTTGGGGGGGCAACGGGCAAAAGGGCTACGAGCAGTACTTC CASGWGGNGQKGYEQYF
NA NA TRBJ1-1 TRBV15 TGTGCCACCAGCAGAGGGTCCGGCATGAACACTGAAGCTTTCTTT CATSRGSGMNTEAFF
TRBD1 NA TRBJ1-1 TRBV3-1 TGTGCCAGCAGCCGAGGGACAGTCACTGAAGCTTTCTTT CASSRGTVTEAFF
TRBD2 NA TRBJ2-1 TRBV20-1 TGCAGTGCTAGACCTACTAGCGGGAGCAGTGATGAGCAGTTCTTC CSARPTSGSSDEQFF
NA NA TRBJ1-4 TRBV28 TGTGCCAGCAGCCTCACAGGATACGAAAAACTGTTTTTT CASSLTGYEKLFF
NA NA TRBJ2-1 TRBV5-4 TGTGCCAGCAGCTCCCGGGGTGATGAGCAGTTCTTC CASSSRGDEQFF
NA NA TRBJ2-2 TRBV6-6 TGTGCCAGCAGTTCGAGAGGGGGAACCGGGGAGCTGTTTTTT CASSSRGGTGELFF
TRBD2 NA TRBJ2-3 TRBV11-2 TGTGCCAGCAGCTTAAGCGGGAGGCCTACATATAGCACAGATACGCAGTATTTT CASSLSGRPTYSTDTQYF
NA NA TRBJ2-5 TRBV7-6 TGTGCCAGCAGCTTAGATGTGGTGGGGGCTAGCGGCCGGGCGACCCAGTACTTC CASSLDVVGASGRATQYF
NA NA TRBJ2-1 TRBV29-1 TGCAGCGTGCCTCCTAGCTCCTACAATGAGCAGTTCTTC CSVPPSSYNEQFF
NA NA TRBJ1-6 TRBV7-9 TGTGCCAGCAGCCACCGTGGGGGGATTGCGCCAAATTCACCCCTCCACTTT CASSHRGGIAPNSPLHF
NA NA TRBJ2-7 TRBV20-1 TGCAGTGCTAACCGGGACATTCACTACGAGCAGTACTTC CSANRDIHYEQYF
NA NA TRBJ2-3 TRBV9 TGTGCCAGCAGCTCGGGATCTAGCACAGATACGCAGTATTTT CASSSGSSTDTQYF
NA NA TRBJ1-2 TRBV3-1 TGTGCCAGCAGCCTGGACATGGACTATGGCTACACCTTC CASSLDMDYGYTF
TRBD1 NA TRBJ2-7 TRBV3-1 TGTGCCAGCAGCCAAAGGGGACAGGGCTACGAGCAGTACTTC CASSQRGQGYEQYF
NA NA TRBJ1-1 TRBV23-1 TGCGCCAGCAGTCAACCAGACGTCACTGAAGCTTTCTTT CASSQPDVTEAFF
TRBD2 NA TRBJ2-7 TRBV29-1 TGCAGCGTTGATCAACTAGCGGAACTTCCCTACGAGCAGTACTTC CSVDQLAELPYEQYF
NA NA TRBJ2-7 TRBV10-3 TGTGCCATCGGGGAGGCAGGGGTCGAGCAGTACTTC CAIGEAGVEQYF
NA NA TRBJ1-6 TRBV20-1 TGCAGTGCTAGAGAACGAGGGTCAACCTATAATTCACCCCTCCACTTT CSARERGSTYNSPLHF
NA NA TRBJ1-2 TRBV20-1 TGCAGTGCTAGTAACTTAGCTAACTATGGCTACACCTTC CSASNLANYGYTF
TRBD2 NA TRBJ2-7 TRBV20-1 TGCAGTGCTAGAGATGCGGCTAGCGGGACCATGGAGCAGTACTTC CSARDAASGTMEQYF
NA NA TRBJ2-3 TRBV12-3/TRBV12-4 TGTGCCAGCAAACCGGACTGGCCGGCGGCCAGCACAGATACGCAGTATTTT CASKPDWPAASTDTQYF